Below are 9 T cell receptor beta chains sequenced from a single sample in a study of early T cells in non-severe SARS-CoV-2 infection. TCRdb re-called the 5' RACE reads through MiXCR, storing one row per CDR3 protein. The sample yields under 35,000 distinct CDR3 sequences, around 7% seen once. Sequencing was done on a sample of whole blood. Receptors were obtained from an adult who was a healthcare worker with PCR-confirmed SARS-CoV-2 infection or an uninfected control (not recorded which).

This clonotype appeared many times. This sequence joins TRBV6-5 and TRBJ2-7; TRBD2 might be the D (6 bases). The CDR3 is 13 residues long. The V end was cut by 7 bases, the J end by 6 bases, with 16 bases between. Germline assignment: CDR1 MNHEY and CDR2 SVGAGI. The DNA of the CDR3 is TGTGCCAGCACGAGAAGCGGGCGGGTCGAGCAGTACTTC. Its translation: CASTRSGRVEQYF.

There are many counts of this clonotype. The chain joins TRBV7-9 to TRBJ2-7; 9 bases fit TRBD2. The CDR3 totals 19 residues. After removal of 3 bases from V and 2 bases from J, the junction contained 17 bases not matched to a gene. Per the germline V gene, CDR1 is SEHNR and CDR2 is FQNEAQ (reference sequence). The CDR3, as DNA: TGTGCCAGCAGCTTGGGTGGGACAGCCGCTAGCGGGATCACCTACGAGCAGTACTTC. The encoded protein is CASSLGGTAASGITYEQYF.

Note on this clonotype: A read error is possible here, since a much larger clone lies one base away. The CDR3 sequence is CCVVGDDGYTF. The DNA for the CDR3 is TGCTGCGTTGTAGGGGATGATGGCTACACCTTC. The rearrangement joins TRBV29-1 to TRBJ1-2, with a tentative D call TRBD1 (5 bases). Germline CDR1 SQVTM, CDR2 ANQGSEA. CDR3 length: 11 amino acids. Together with reference TRBV29-1 and TRBJ1-2, the CDR3 gives the full variable domain: SAVISQKPSRDICQRGTSLTIQCQVDSQVTMMFWYRQQPGQSLTLIATANQGSEATYESGFVIDKFPISRPNLTFSTLTVSNMSPEDSSIYLCCVVGDDGYTFGSGTRLTVV.

This clonotype was picked up many times. The CDR3: CASSSYTGGILEAFF. CDR3 bases: TGCGCCAGCAGCTCCTACACAGGGGGAATTCTTGAAGCTTTCTTT. The rearrangement uses TRBV4-1 and TRBJ1-1; TRBD1 matches at 8 bases. The V gene's germline CDR1 is MGHRA and CDR2 YSYEKL. V trimming: 5 bases; J trimming: 7 bases; junction bases outside the gene matches: 12. The length of the CDR3 is 15 residues.

V gene TRBV12-3 or TRBV12-4 combines with J gene TRBJ2-5, with a weak D call TRBD2 (6 bases). V was clipped by 8 bases and J by 1 base, with 17 bases between them. The CDR3 runs 15 residues. The CDR3 loop is CASEREAGGQETQYF. CDR3 nucleotide sequence: TGTGCCAGCGAAAGAGAGGCCGGGGGCCAAGAGACCCAGTACTTC.

This clonotype was seen many times. V and J are TRBV12-3 or TRBV12-4 and TRBJ1-5; D gene unclear. There are 13 residues in the CDR3. Trimming removed 6 bases at V and 0 bases at J, with 6 bases between. CDR3 loop: CASSFNSNQPQHF. CDR3 DNA sequence: TGTGCCAGCAGCTTTAATAGCAATCAGCCCCAGCATTTT.

The chain links TRBV4-1 to TRBJ2-1; TRBD2 matches 7 bases. The CDR3 consists of 16 residues. V was pared by 2 bases and J by 5 bases, with 9 bases of the junction left unmatched. The germline V gene encodes CDR1 MGHRA and CDR2 YSYEKL. CDR3 in amino acids: CASSQRPLAGHNEQFF. The CDR3 DNA reads TGCGCCAGCAGCCAACGGCCTTTAGCGGGCCACAATGAGCAGTTCTTC.

V usage is TRBV10-2 and J usage is TRBJ2-1; tentative D call: TRBD1 (7 bases). Trimming shortened V by 3 bases and J by 7 bases, and 34 bases separated the two germline ends. This CDR3 has 21 amino acids. CDR1 and CDR2 from the germline V gene are WSHSY and SAAADI. CDR3 nucleotide sequence: TGCGCCAGCAGTGATCCCTACACAAGCCCGGAGGGGGCGGCCCGGATTAATGAGCAGTTCTTC. This translates into CASSDPYTSPEGAARINEQFF.

This clonotype was counted only a few times. The V and J genes are TRBV3-1 and TRBJ1-3; D call uncertain. Germline loops: CDR1 LGHDT, CDR2 YNNKEL (reference sequence). Trimming took off 1 base at V and 7 bases at J, with 14 bases between the two ends. The CDR3 runs 15 residues. The CDR3 sequence is CASSQAREPRNTIYF. For the CDR3, the DNA is TGTGCCAGCAGCCAAGCGAGAGAACCGAGGAACACCATATATTTT. The full variable domain, its missing parts supplied by reference TRBV3-1 and TRBJ1-3, is DTAVSQTPKYLVTQMGNDKSIKCEQNLGHDTMYWYKQDSKKFLKIMFSYNNKELIINETVPNRFSPKSPDKAHLNLHINSLELGDSAVYFCASSQAREPRNTIYFGEGSWLTVV.